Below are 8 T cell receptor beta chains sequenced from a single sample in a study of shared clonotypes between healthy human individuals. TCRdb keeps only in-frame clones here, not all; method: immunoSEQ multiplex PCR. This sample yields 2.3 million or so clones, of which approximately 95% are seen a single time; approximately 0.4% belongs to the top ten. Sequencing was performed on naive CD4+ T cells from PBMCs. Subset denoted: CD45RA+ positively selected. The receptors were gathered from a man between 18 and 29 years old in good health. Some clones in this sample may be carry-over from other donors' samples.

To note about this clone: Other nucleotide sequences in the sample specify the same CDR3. CDR3 in amino acids: CASSPRGGTNTGELFF. DNA for the CDR3: TGTGCCAGCAGCCCCCGAGGAGGGACGAACACCGGGGAGCTGTTTTTT. The V gene is TRBV7-2, the J gene TRBJ2-2; a weak D match, TRBD2 (6 bases). Trimming left V 5 bases short and J 0 bases short, with 13 bases between. Germline lookup yields CDR1 SGHTA and CDR2 FQGNSA. CDR3 size: 16 residues.

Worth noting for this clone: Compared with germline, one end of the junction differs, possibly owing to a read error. In DNA, the CDR3 is TGTGCCAGCTCACCGGGACAGAACCCCGGGGAGCTGTTTTTT. This codes for CASSPGQNPGELFF. The V call is TRBV18, the J call TRBJ2-2; 7 bases fit TRBD1. The CDR3 runs to 14 residues. The germline gives CDR1 KGHSH, CDR2 LQKENI.

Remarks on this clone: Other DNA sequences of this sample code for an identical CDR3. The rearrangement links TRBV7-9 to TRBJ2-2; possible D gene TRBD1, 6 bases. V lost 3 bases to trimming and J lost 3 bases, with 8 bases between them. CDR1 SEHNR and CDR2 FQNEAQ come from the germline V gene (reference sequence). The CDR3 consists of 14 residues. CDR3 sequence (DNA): TGTGCCAGCAGCTTGGGACAAGACACCGGGGAGCTGTTTTTT. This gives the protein CASSLGQDTGELFF.

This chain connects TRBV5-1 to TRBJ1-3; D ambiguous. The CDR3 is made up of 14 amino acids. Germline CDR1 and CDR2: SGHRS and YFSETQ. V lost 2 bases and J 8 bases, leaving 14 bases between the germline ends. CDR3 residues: CASSFTATKDTIYF. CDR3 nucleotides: TGCGCCAGCAGCTTTACAGCGACGAAAGACACCATATATTTT.

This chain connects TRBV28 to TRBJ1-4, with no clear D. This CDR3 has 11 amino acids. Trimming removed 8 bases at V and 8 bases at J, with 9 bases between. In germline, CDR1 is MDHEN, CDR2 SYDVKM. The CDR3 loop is CASSRREKLFF. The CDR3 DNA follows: TGTGCCAGCTCCAGGAGGGAAAAACTGTTTTTT. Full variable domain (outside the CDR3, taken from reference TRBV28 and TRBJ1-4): DVKVTQSSRYLVKRTGEKVFLECVQDMDHENMFWYRQDPGLGLRLIYFSYDVKMKEKGDIPEGYSVSREKKERFSLILESASTNQTSMYLCASSRREKLFFGSGTQLSVL.

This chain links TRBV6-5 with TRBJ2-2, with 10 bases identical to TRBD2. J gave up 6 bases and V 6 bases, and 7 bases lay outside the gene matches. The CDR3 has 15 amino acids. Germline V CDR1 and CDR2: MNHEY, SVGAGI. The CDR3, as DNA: TGTGCCAGCAGAGGGGGACTAGCGACGTCCGGGGAGCTGTTTTTT. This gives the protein CASRGGLATSGELFF.

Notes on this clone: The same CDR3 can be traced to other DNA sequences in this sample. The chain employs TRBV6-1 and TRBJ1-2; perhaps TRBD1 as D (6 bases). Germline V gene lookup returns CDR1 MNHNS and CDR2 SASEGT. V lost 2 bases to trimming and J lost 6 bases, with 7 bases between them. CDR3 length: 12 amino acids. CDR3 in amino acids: CASSERGNGYTF. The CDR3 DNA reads TGTGCCAGCAGTGAAAGGGGGAATGGCTACACCTTC.

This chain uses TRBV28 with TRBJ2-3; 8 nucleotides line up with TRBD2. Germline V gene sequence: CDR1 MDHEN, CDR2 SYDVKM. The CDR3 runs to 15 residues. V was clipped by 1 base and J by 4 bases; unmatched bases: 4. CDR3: CASSLLAGPADTQYF. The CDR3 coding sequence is TGTGCCAGCAGTTTATTAGCGGGACCTGCAGATACGCAGTATTTT.